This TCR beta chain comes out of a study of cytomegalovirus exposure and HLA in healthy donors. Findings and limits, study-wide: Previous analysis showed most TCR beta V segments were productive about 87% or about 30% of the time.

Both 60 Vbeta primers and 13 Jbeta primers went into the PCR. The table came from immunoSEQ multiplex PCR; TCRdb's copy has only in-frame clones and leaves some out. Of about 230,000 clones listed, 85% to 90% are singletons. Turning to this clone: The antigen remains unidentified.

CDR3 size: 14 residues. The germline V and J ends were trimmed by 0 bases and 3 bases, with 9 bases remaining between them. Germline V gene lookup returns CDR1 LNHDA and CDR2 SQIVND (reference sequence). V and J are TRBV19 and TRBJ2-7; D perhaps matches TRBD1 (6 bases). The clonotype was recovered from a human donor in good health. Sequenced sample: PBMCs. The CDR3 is CASSIDRDNYEQYF. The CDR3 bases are TGTGCCAGTAGTATAGACAGGGACAACTACGAGCAGTACTTC.